This TCR beta chain was retrieved from a study of cytomegalovirus exposure and HLA in healthy donors. The study's findings and limits: The classifier reportedly diagnosed cytomegalovirus status with high specificity and sensitivity.

CDR3 length: 15 amino acids. CDR1 and CDR2 (germline): LGHNA, YSLEER. Trimming took 5 bases from V and 7 from J, leaving 21 bases between them. As to this clone: Its antigen is still unknown.

The PCR was carried out with 60 Vbeta primers and 13 Jbeta primers. Data came from immunoSEQ multiplex PCR; TCRdb stores just in-frame clones and leaves some out. Counted here are about 59,000 clones, approximately 75% occurring once; the ten biggest clones make up almost 7%. The chain uses TRBV4-3 and TRBJ2-7; D is perhaps TRBD1 (5 bases). This clonotype originated in a man aged 30 to 45 in good health and CMV-seropositive. Sequencing was done on a sample of PBMCs. CDR3 loop: CASSGLGIGAEEQYF. CDR3 bases: TGCGCCAGCAGCGGTCTCGGAATTGGGGCCGAGGAGCAGTACTTC.